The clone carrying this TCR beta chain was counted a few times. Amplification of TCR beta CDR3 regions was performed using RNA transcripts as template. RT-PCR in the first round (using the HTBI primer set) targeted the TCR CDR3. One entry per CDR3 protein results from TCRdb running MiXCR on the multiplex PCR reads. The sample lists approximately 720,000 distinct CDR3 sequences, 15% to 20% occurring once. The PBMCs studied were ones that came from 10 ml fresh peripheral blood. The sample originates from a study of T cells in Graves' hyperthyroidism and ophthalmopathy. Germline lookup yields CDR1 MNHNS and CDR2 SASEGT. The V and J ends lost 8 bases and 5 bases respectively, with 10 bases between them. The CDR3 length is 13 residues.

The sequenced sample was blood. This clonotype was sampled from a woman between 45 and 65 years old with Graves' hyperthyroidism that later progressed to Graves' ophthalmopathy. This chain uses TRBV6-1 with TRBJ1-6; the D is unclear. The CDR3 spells CASVQVHNSPLHF. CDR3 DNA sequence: TGTGCCAGCGTCCAGGTTCATAATTCACCCCTCCACTTT.